This TCR beta chain is from a study of shared clonotypes between healthy human individuals. The authors' processing: Junction-only immunoSEQ data arrived without quality scores, meaning filtering differed. Measured with immunoSEQ multiplex PCR; TCRdb has only the in-frame clones, and not every one. The DNA gave D and trimming, while V, J and clone size come from that table. The sample has about 490,000 clones, 65% to 85% seen once. CDR1 is SGHRS, CDR2 YFSETQ, per germline. With 4 bases clipped from V and 2 bases from J, the junction kept 4 bases outside the gene matches. The CDR3 sequence is 14 residues long.

The chain carries TRBV5-1 and TRBJ1-1, with TRBD1 matching 8 bases. The receptor's source is a woman aged 40 to 55 in good health. Some clones in this sample may be carry-over from other donors' samples. Specimen: PBMCs. The chain's CDR3 is CASSNGQGNTEAFF. The CDR3 DNA follows: TGCGCCAGCAGCAACGGACAGGGTAACACTGAAGCTTTCTTT.